These T cell receptor beta chains were read from a single sample in a study of T-cell reconstitution after alpha-beta-depleted transplantation in children. TCRdb re-derived calls from the PCR reads in MiXCR, one entry per CDR3 protein. The table has some 200,000 distinct CDR3 sequences, roughly 15% seen once. Specimen: PBMCs from the stem cell graft donor, collected from the stem cell graft. The receptors derive from a human donor who donated a stem cell graft to a child with acute lymphoblastic leukemia. The conserved cysteine and the conserved F or W are not part of the CDR3 here. Fields, in order: D gene, V gene, CDR3 protein. A D gene is named only where the DNA matches it firmly.

d_call: NA; v_call: TRBV10-2; cdr3_aa: ASRKGQETQY
d_call: TRBD1; v_call: TRBV4-1; cdr3_aa: ASSQGGTGGPDVQY
d_call: NA; v_call: TRBV7-8; cdr3_aa: ASSLWSVEQY
d_call: NA; v_call: TRBV12-3/TRBV12-4; cdr3_aa: ASSLPGKETQY
d_call: NA; v_call: TRBV11-2; cdr3_aa: ASSLAARPS
d_call: TRBD1; v_call: TRBV27; cdr3_aa: ASSSHRGRGSYEQY
d_call: TRBD1; v_call: TRBV7-2; cdr3_aa: ASSLTGVSSGNTIY
d_call: NA; v_call: TRBV12-3/TRBV12-4; cdr3_aa: ASSLTQGFGSPLH
d_call: NA; v_call: TRBV10-3; cdr3_aa: ATEGTLEYNEQF
d_call: TRBD1; v_call: TRBV5-5; cdr3_aa: AGSEWTGGSIDYGYT
d_call: NA; v_call: TRBV7-9; cdr3_aa: ASSLARGAYNEQF
d_call: TRBD2; v_call: TRBV5-4; cdr3_aa: ASSFSGRAKTGELF
d_call: NA; v_call: TRBV10-1; cdr3_aa: ASRGSGGDTQY
d_call: TRBD1; v_call: TRBV11-2; cdr3_aa: ASSKTGSAHNEQF
d_call: NA; v_call: TRBV5-4; cdr3_aa: ASSFKGLGDFLFTDTQY
d_call: NA; v_call: TRBV18; cdr3_aa: ASSPRWSRDTEAF
d_call: NA; v_call: TRBV5-1; cdr3_aa: ASSPVGGHYEQY
d_call: NA; v_call: TRBV20-1; cdr3_aa: SASGRENTEAF
d_call: NA; v_call: TRBV12-3/TRBV12-4; cdr3_aa: ASTHTDNYGYT
d_call: NA; v_call: TRBV6-5; cdr3_aa: ASSYSRGSTYGYT
d_call: TRBD1; v_call: TRBV29-1; cdr3_aa: SAGTGAPTGELF
d_call: TRBD2; v_call: TRBV12-3/TRBV12-4; cdr3_aa: ASSRGTSGTYEQY
d_call: TRBD1; v_call: TRBV7-8; cdr3_aa: ASSYRRGRETQY
d_call: NA; v_call: TRBV4-2; cdr3_aa: ASSPSGTSSSYEQY
d_call: TRBD1; v_call: TRBV10-2; cdr3_aa: ASSEFGTGSNQPQH
d_call: NA; v_call: TRBV7-9; cdr3_aa: ASSPTAGIGTEAF
d_call: NA; v_call: TRBV12-3/TRBV12-4; cdr3_aa: ASSLYRNSNQPQH
d_call: TRBD1; v_call: TRBV20-1; cdr3_aa: SAAPRQGIQETQY
d_call: TRBD2; v_call: TRBV12-3/TRBV12-4; cdr3_aa: ASIQSGRVADTQY
d_call: TRBD1; v_call: TRBV20-1; cdr3_aa: SANVGRGHDIQY
d_call: NA; v_call: TRBV7-2; cdr3_aa: ASSFWGVLTDTQY
d_call: NA; v_call: TRBV29-1; cdr3_aa: SVELGSYNEQF
d_call: TRBD2; v_call: TRBV5-6; cdr3_aa: ASSPLLAGEYEQY
d_call: NA; v_call: TRBV7-9; cdr3_aa: ASSFEDLWSTGELF